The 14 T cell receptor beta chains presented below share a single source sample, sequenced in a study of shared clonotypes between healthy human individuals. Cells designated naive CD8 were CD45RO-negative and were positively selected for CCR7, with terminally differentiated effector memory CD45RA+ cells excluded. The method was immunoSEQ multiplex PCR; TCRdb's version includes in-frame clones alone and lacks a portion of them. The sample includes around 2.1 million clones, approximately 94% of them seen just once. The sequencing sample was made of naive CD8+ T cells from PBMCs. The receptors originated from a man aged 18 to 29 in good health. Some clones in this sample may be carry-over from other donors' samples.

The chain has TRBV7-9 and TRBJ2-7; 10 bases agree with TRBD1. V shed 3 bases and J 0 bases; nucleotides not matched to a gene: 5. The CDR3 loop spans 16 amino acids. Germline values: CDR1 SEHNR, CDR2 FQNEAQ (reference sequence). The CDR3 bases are TGTGCCAGCAGCTTTCCCGGGACAGGGGTCTCCTACGAGCAGTACTTC. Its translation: CASSFPGTGVSYEQYF.

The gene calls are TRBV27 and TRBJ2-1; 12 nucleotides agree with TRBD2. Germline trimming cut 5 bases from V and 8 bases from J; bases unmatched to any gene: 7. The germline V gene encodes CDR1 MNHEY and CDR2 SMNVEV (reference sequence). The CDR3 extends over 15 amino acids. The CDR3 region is CASSLGTSGSYEQFF. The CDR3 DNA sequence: TGTGCCAGCAGTCTCGGGACTAGCGGGTCATATGAGCAGTTCTTC.

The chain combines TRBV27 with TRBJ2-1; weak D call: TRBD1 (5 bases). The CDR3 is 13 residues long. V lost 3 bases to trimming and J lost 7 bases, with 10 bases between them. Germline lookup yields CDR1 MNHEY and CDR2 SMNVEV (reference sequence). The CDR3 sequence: CASSFQGNNEQFF. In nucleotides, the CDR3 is TGTGCCAGCAGTTTTCAGGGAAATAATGAGCAGTTCTTC.

DNA for the CDR3: TGTGCCAGCAGCCTAAAAACGAAACAAGAGACCCAGTACTTC. It specifies CASSLKTKQETQYF. The chain uses TRBV5-6 and TRBJ2-5; the D is unclear. This CDR3 comprises 14 residues. Germline V gene lookup returns CDR1 SGHDT and CDR2 YYEEEE. The ends were cut back, 4 bases at V and 2 bases at J, with 12 bases in the middle. The full variable domain, in which reference TRBV5-6 and TRBJ2-5 provide the parts outside the CDR3, is DAGVTQSPTHLIKTRGQQVTLRCSPKSGHDTVSWYQQALGQGPQFIFQYYEEEERQRGNFPDRFSGHQFPNYSSELNVNALLLGDSALYLCASSLKTKQETQYFGPGTRLLVL.

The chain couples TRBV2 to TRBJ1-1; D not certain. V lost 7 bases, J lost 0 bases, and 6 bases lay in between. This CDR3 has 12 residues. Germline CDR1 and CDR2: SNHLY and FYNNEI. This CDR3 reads CASTTMNTEAFF. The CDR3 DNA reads TGTGCCAGCACGACAATGAACACTGAAGCTTTCTTT.

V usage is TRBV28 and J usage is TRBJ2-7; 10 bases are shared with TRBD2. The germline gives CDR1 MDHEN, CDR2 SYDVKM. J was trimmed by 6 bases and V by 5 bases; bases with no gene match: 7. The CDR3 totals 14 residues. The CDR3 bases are TGTGCCAGCAGTCTCCCTAGCGGGAGAAGCGAGCAGTACTTC. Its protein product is CASSLPSGRSEQYF.

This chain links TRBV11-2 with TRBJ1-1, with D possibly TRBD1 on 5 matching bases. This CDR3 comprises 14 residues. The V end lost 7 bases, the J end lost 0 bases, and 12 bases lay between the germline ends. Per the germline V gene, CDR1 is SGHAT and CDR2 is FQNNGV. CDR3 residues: CASTRQSLNTEAFF. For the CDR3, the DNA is TGTGCCAGCACCCGACAGTCACTGAACACTGAAGCTTTCTTT.

The CDR3 region is CASSLSIGAGGFSYEQYF. CDR3 coding DNA: TGTGCCAGCAGTTTATCGATCGGAGCGGGAGGGTTTTCCTACGAGCAGTACTTC. The V gene is TRBV27, the J gene TRBJ2-7, with TRBD2 matching over 10 bases. The CDR3 spans 18 residues. The germline CDR1 and CDR2 sequences are MNHEY and SMNVEV (reference sequence). V lost 0 bases and J lost 1; bases outside the gene matches: 9.

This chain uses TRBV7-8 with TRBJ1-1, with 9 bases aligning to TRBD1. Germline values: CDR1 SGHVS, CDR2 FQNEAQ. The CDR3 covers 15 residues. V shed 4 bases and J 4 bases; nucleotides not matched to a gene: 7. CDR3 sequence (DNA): TGTGCCAGCAGCTCCTTGACAGGGGGAGTCACTGAAGCTTTCTTT. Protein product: CASSSLTGGVTEAFF.

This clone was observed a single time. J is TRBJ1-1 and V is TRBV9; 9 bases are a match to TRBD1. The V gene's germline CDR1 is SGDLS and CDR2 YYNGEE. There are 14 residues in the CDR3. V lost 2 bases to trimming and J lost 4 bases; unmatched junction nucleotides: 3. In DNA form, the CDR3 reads TGTGCCAGCAGCGTTGAGGACAGGGGCACTGAAGCTTTCTTT. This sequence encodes CASSVEDRGTEAFF.

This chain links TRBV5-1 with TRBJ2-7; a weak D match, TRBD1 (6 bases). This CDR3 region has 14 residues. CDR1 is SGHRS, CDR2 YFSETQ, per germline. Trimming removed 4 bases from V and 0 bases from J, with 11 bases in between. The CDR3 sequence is CASSPGHLSYEQYF. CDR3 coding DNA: TGCGCCAGCAGCCCGGGACACCTCTCCTACGAGCAGTACTTC. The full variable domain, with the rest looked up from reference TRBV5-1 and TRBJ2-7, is KAGVTQTPRYLIKTRGQQVTLSCSPISGHRSVSWYQQTPGQGLQFLFEYFSETQRNKGNFPGRFSGRQFSNSRSEMNVSTLELGDSALYLCASSPGHLSYEQYFGPGTRLTVT.

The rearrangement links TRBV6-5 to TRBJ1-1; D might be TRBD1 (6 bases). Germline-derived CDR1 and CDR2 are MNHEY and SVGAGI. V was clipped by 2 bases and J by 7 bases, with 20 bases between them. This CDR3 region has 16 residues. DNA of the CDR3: TGTGCCAGCAGTTACGGTTACCCGGGGGGCGGTGGTGAAGCTTTCTTT. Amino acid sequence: CASSYGYPGGGGEAFF.

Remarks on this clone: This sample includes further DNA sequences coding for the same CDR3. Written as DNA, the CDR3 is TGTGCCAGCAGTCCGGGACAGGGGACAGATACGCAGTATTTT. The encoded protein is CASSPGQGTDTQYF. The rearrangement joins TRBV28 to TRBJ2-3; 10 bases fit TRBD1. Germline V gives CDR1 MDHEN, CDR2 SYDVKM. The V segment lost 5 bases and the J segment 3 bases; nucleotides outside the gene matches: 2. The CDR3 is made up of 14 amino acids. Full variable domain (remainder filled in from reference TRBV28 and TRBJ2-3): DVKVTQSSRYLVKRTGEKVFLECVQDMDHENMFWYRQDPGLGLRLIYFSYDVKMKEKGDIPEGYSVSREKKERFSLILESASTNQTSMYLCASSPGQGTDTQYFGPGTRLTVL.

The DNA for the CDR3 is TGCGCCAGCAGCCCAGGACAGCCTACCAGCACAGATACGCAGTATTTT. It encodes CASSPGQPTSTDTQYF. The rearrangement joins TRBV5-1 to TRBJ2-3; a possible D gene is TRBD1 (6 bases). This CDR3 has 16 amino acids. V lost 4 bases to trimming and J lost 0 bases, with 15 bases between them. In germline, CDR1 is SGHRS, CDR2 YFSETQ.